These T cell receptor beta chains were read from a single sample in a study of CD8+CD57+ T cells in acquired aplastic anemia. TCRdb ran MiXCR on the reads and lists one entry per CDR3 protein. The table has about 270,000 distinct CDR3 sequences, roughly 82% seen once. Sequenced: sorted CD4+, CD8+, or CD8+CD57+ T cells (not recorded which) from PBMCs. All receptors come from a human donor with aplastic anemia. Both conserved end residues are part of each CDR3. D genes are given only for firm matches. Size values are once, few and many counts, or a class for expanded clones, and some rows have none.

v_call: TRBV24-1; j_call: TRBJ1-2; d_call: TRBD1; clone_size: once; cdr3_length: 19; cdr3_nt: TGTGCCACCAGTGACAAGAAAACAGGGGTCGGAGGGCCCCTCTATGGCTACACCTTC; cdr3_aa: CATSDKKTGVGGPLYGYTF
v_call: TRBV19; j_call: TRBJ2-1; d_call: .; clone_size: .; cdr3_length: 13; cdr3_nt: TGTGCCAGTAGTATAGCGTACCTAAATGAGCAGTTCTTC; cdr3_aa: CASSIAYLNEQFF
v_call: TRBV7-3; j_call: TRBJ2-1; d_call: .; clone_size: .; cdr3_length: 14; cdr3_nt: TGTGCCAGCAGCTTCCGGGGCAGCTACAATGAGCAGTTCTTC; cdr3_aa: CASSFRGSYNEQFF
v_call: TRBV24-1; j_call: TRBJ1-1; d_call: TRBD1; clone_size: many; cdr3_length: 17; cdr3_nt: TGTGCCACCGACCCGGACAGGGGAATTCACTGTGGCACTGAAGCTTTCTTT; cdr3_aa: CATDPDRGIHCGTEAFF
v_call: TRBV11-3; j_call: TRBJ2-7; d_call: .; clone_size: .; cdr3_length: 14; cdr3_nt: TGTGCCAGCAGCTTAGCACAGACAGGATACGAGCAGTACTTC; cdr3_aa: CASSLAQTGYEQYF
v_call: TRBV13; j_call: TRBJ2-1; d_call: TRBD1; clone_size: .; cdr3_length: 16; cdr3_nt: TGTGCCAGCAGCTTACGGGACAGGGGCTTGGACTATGAGCAGTTCTTC; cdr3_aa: CASSLRDRGLDYEQFF
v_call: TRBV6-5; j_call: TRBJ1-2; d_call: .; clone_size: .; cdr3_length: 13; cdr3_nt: TGTGCCAGCAGTGGGGGGGACTTCTGGGGCTACACCTTC; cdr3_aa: CASSGGDFWGYTF
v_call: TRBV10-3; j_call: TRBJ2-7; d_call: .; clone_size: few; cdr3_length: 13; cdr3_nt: TGTGCCATCAGGCTAGGGAGCTCCTACGAGCAGTACTTC; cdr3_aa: CAIRLGSSYEQYF
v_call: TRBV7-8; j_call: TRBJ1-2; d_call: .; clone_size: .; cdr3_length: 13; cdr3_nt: TGTGCCAGCAGCTTACATCCAGACGGGAGAGCCCTCTTC; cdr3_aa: CASSLHPDGRALF
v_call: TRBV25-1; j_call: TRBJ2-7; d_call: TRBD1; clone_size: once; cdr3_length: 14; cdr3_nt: TGTGCCAGCAGCCCCGGGACAGGTTGGGACGAGCAGTACTTC; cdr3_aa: CASSPGTGWDEQYF
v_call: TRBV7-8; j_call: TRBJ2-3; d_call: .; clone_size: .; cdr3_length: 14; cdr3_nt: TGTGCCAGCAGCTTAGCGCGCTATCGGGACCACCTACGATTT; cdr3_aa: CASSLARYRDHLRF
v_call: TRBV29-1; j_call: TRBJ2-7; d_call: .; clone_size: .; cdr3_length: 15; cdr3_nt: TGCAGCGTTGAAGGTGGTCAGGCCCACTCCTACGAGCAGTACTTC; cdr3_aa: CSVEGGQAHSYEQYF
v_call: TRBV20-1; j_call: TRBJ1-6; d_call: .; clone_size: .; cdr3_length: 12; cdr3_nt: TGCAGTGCGACTCTTGGGGGTTCACCCCTCCACTTT; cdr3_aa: CSATLGGSPLHF
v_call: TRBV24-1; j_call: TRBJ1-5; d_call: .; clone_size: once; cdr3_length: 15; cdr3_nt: TGTGCCAGCAGTAGCCAGAAAGAAGGGGATCAGCCCCAGCATTTT; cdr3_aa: CASSSQKEGDQPQHF
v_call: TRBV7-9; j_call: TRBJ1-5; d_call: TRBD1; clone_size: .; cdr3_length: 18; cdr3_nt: TGTGCCAGCAGCCAAGGGGGCGGACACGGGAAGGATGATCAGCCCCAGCATTTT; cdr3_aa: CASSQGGGHGKDDQPQHF
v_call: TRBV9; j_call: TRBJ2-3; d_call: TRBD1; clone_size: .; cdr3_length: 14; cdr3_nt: TGTGCCAGCAGCGTAGGGGGGACAGCCACAGATACGCATTTT; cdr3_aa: CASSVGGTATDTHF
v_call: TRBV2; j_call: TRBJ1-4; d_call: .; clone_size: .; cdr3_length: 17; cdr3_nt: TGTGCCAGCAGTGAGTCTTCAGGCGAACAAATTCATGAAATACTGTTTTTT; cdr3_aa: CASSESSGEQIHEILFF
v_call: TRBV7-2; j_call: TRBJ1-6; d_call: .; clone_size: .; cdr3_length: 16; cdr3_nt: TGTGCCAGCAGCTTGACTGGCGGGAGCGGAGATTCACCCCTCCACTTT; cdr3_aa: CASSLTGGSGDSPLHF
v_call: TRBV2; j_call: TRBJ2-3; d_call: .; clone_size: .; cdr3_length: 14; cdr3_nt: TGTGCCAGCAGCTTAGCAGGAGGTCCACACAACGAGTATTTT; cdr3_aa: CASSLAGGPHNEYF
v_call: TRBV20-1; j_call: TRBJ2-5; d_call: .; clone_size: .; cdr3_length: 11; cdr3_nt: TGCAGTGCTAGAGAAACAGGGATCCAGTACTTC; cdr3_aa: CSARETGIQYF
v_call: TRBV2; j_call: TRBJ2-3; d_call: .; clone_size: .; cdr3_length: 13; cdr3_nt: TGCTGTAGCAGCAGCGTAGGGACAGATACGCAGTATTTT; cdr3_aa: CCSSSVGTDTQYF
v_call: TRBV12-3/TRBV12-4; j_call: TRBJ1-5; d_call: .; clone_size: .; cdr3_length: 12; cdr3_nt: TGTGCCAGCAGCCAGGGTAGTGGGCCCCATCATTTT; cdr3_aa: CASSQGSGPHHF
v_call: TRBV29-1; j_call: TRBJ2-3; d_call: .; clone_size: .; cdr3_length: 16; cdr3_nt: TGCAGCGTTCCCGACAGTTGGCGGGCTTTCACAGATACGCAGTATTTT; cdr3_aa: CSVPDSWRAFTDTQYF
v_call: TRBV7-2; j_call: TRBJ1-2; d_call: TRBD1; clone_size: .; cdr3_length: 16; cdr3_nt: TGTGCCAGCAGCTTGGCAGGGGGCGGCGACTATTATGACTACACCTTC; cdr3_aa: CASSLAGGGDYYDYTF
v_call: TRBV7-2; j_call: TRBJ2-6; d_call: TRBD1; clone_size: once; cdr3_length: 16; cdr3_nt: TGTGCCAGCAGCTTGACAGGGGTCGGAGGGCTAACTGTGCTGACTTTC; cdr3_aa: CASSLTGVGGLTVLTF